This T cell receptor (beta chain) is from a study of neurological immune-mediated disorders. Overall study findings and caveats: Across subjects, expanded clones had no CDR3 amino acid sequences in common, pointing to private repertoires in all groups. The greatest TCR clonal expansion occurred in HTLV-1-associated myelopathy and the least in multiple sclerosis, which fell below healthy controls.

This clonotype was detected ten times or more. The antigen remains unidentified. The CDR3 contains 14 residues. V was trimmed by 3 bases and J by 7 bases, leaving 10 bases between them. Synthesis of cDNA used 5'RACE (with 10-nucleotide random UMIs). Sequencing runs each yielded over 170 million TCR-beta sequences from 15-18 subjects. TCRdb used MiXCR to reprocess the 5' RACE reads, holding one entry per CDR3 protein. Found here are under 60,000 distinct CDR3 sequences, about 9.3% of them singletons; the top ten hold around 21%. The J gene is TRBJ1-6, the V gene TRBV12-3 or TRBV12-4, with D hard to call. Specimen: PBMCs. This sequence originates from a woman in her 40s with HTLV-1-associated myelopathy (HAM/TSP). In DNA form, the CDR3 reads TGTGCCAGCAGTTTTGGCCTCCAGAATTCACCCCTCCACTTT. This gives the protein CASSFGLQNSPLHF.